A single sample gave rise to the 30 T cell receptor beta chains below, sequenced in a study of T cell responses to AZD1222 COVID-19 vaccine. The data were produced by immunoSEQ multiplex PCR, yet TCRdb's version contains in-frame clones alone and is incomplete. The table shows about 180,000 clones, with 75% to 90% occurring only once. This material consisted of peripheral blood, taken on day 0 of AZD1222 vaccination. The receptors were gathered from an adult in good health.

The CDR3 coding sequence is TGTGCCAGCAGTTACACCTCAGCTAACTATGGCTACACCTTC. This codes for CASSYTSANYGYTF. J is TRBJ1-2 and V is TRBV6-5; no clear D gene. Between the trimmed V and J ends, which lost 2 bases and 0 bases, there was a span of 7 bases. This CDR3 region has 14 residues. Looked up from germline, CDR1 is MNHEY and CDR2 is SVGAGI.

The gene calls are TRBV7-9 and TRBJ1-6; TRBD1 agrees at 10 bases. This CDR3 has 16 amino acids. Germline CDR1 SEHNR, CDR2 FQNEAQ (reference sequence). V lost 5 bases to trimming and J lost 9 bases; unmatched junction nucleotides: 10. The CDR3 is CASSRLGQGSGSPLHF. CDR3 nucleotide sequence: TGTGCCAGCAGCAGGCTGGGACAGGGGTCCGGTTCACCCCTCCACTTT. The whole variable domain, filled in from reference TRBV7-9 and TRBJ1-6, reads DTGVSQNPRHKITKRGQNVTFRCDPISEHNRLYWYRQTLGQGPEFLTYFQNEAQLEKSRLLSDRFSAERPKGSFSTLEIQRTEQGDSAMYLCASSRLGQGSGSPLHFGNGTRLTVT.

The rearrangement joins TRBV5-1 to TRBJ2-7; D not resolved. Germline-derived CDR1 and CDR2 are SGHRS and YFSETQ. V was trimmed by 1 base and J by 3 bases, leaving 5 bases between them. The CDR3 has 12 amino acids. The CDR3 bases are TGCGCCAGCAGCTTGAAAGACTACGAGCAGTACTTC. This translates into CASSLKDYEQYF.

V is TRBV2 and J is TRBJ1-2, with TRBD1 identical over 8 bases. The CDR3 sequence is 15 residues long. V was clipped by 6 bases and J by 3 bases; unmatched bases: 9. Germline loops: CDR1 SNHLY, CDR2 FYNNEI. CDR3: CASRVRGRKDYGYTF. The DNA of the CDR3 is TGTGCCAGCAGGGTCAGGGGGCGCAAGGACTATGGCTACACCTTC.

The chain joins TRBV3-1 (or the pseudogene TRBV3-2) to TRBJ2-3; no clear D gene. With 1 base removed from V and 0 bases from J, the gap between germline ends came to 5 bases. Germline CDR1 and CDR2: LGHDT and YNNKEL (reference sequence). This CDR3 is 14 amino acids long. The CDR3 region is CASSQVASTDTQYF. CDR3 bases: TGTGCCAGCAGCCAAGTGGCAAGCACAGATACGCAGTATTTT.

The chain employs TRBV5-6 and TRBJ2-1, with 9 positions matching TRBD2. CDR3 length equals 15 residues. Germline CDR1 SGHDT, CDR2 YYEEEE. Trimming took 4 bases from V and 6 from J; bases not matched to a gene: 8. CDR3 nucleotides: TGTGCCAGCAGCCTTCCGGGACTAGCTGTCAATGAGCAGTTCTTC. Translated, it gives CASSLPGLAVNEQFF.

Notes on this clone: The same CDR3 is also encoded by other DNA sequences in this sample. CDR3 protein: CASSPGSSYEQYF. The DNA of the CDR3 is TGTGCCAGCTCACCAGGGAGCTCCTACGAGCAGTACTTC. The rearrangement joins TRBV18 to TRBJ2-7, with D possibly matching TRBD2 (5 bases). With 2 bases removed from V and 0 bases from J, the gap between germline ends came to 5 bases. The CDR3 totals 13 residues. Germline CDR1 and CDR2: KGHSH and LQKENI.

This clone was found once. V and J are TRBV29-1 and TRBJ2-3; 9 bases line up with TRBD2. The CDR3 runs to 14 residues. The junction had 2 bases not matched to a gene; V was cut back by 4 bases and J by 0 bases. Germline V lookup: CDR1 SQVTM, CDR2 ANQGSEA. The CDR3 nucleotides are TGCAGCGTTGCCACTAGCGGGAGCACAGATACGCAGTATTTT. Its translation: CSVATSGSTDTQYF.

The gene calls are TRBV6-5 and TRBJ2-3; TRBD1 matches 7 bases. Germline V gives CDR1 MNHEY, CDR2 SVGAGI. The V segment lost 2 bases and the J segment 5 bases; nucleotides outside the gene matches: 7. The CDR3 is 15 amino acids. The CDR3, as DNA: TGTGCCAGCAGTTACGCCGACAGGGCCGAAGATACGCAGTATTTT. This codes for CASSYADRAEDTQYF.

This clone occurred once. The chain joins TRBV18 to TRBJ1-1; TRBD1 might be the D (5 bases). The ends were cut back, 1 base at V and 4 bases at J, with 13 bases in the middle. The CDR3 has 15 amino acids. Germline loops: CDR1 KGHSH, CDR2 LQKENI. The CDR3 region is CASSPQGGGGTEAFF. Written as DNA, the CDR3 is TGTGCCAGCTCACCACAGGGAGGTGGGGGCACTGAAGCTTTCTTT.

In this sample, this clone turned up once. In DNA form, the CDR3 reads TGTGCCAGTGCAGGGGCCTACGAGCAGTACTTC. It specifies CASAGAYEQYF. The rearrangement uses TRBV19 and TRBJ2-7; weak D call: TRBD1 (6 bases). The germline V gene has CDR1 LNHDA and CDR2 SQIVND (reference sequence). Trimming removed 8 bases at V and 2 bases at J, with 7 bases between. The CDR3 covers 11 residues.

The chain combines TRBV14 with TRBJ1-1; maybe TRBD1 (5 bases). The germline V gene has CDR1 SGHDN and CDR2 FVKESK. The CDR3 runs to 12 residues. V was pared by 4 bases and J by 4 bases, with 7 bases between. The chain's CDR3 is CASSRQTTEAFF. CDR3 in DNA: TGTGCCAGCAGCCGACAGACCACTGAAGCTTTCTTT.

In nucleotides, the CDR3 is TGTGCCAGCCCGACGACACGGGGGGCAACCTACGAGCAGTACTTC. It encodes CASPTTRGATYEQYF. This chain joins TRBV6-5 and TRBJ2-7; D is perhaps TRBD2 (7 bases). This CDR3 comprises 15 residues. V was shortened by 8 bases and J by 2 bases, with 19 bases between the two germline ends. The V gene's germline CDR1 is MNHEY and CDR2 SVGAGI.

This sequence joins TRBV28 and TRBJ1-5; D gene unclear. Trimming shortened V by 2 bases and J by 4 bases, and 3 bases separated the two germline ends. Per germline, CDR1 MDHEN and CDR2 SYDVKM. This CDR3 has 12 amino acids. CDR3 sequence (DNA): TGTGCCAGCAGTTTACAAAATCAGCCCCAGCATTTT. It specifies CASSLQNQPQHF.

V gene TRBV19 combines with J gene TRBJ2-2; D is undetermined. The CDR3 extends over 11 amino acids. CDR1 and CDR2 (germline): LNHDA, SQIVND (reference sequence). Deletions cut 6 bases from V and 6 bases from J, with 5 bases between. As DNA, the CDR3 is TGTGCCAGTAGGTACGCCGGGGAGCTGTTTTTT. It translates to CASRYAGELFF.

This chain connects TRBV5-6 to TRBJ2-2; the D gene is possibly TRBD1 (6 bases). Germline V CDR1 and CDR2: SGHDT, YYEEEE. This CDR3 is built from 13 residues. V shed 4 bases and J shed 6 bases, with 10 bases lying between them. For the CDR3, the DNA is TGTGCCAGCAGCGTATGGACAGCCGGGGAGCTGTTTTTT. Its protein is CASSVWTAGELFF.

The chain links TRBV28 to TRBJ2-7; the match to TRBD2 covers 9 bases. V was clipped by 7 bases and J by 6 bases; unmatched bases: 19. The CDR3 is made up of 17 amino acids. From germline, CDR1 is MDHEN and CDR2 SYDVKM. CDR3 sequence (DNA): TGTGCCAGCACCCGTCGGACGGCGGGAGGGTGGGTAGGCGAGCAGTACTTC. This encodes CASTRRTAGGWVGEQYF.

This clone has a single count. The chain joins TRBV19 to TRBJ1-5; D possibly corresponds to TRBD1 (6 bases). This CDR3 spans 17 amino acids. Trimming pared 4 bases from V and 2 bases from J, leaving 18 bases between. Germline CDR1 is LNHDA and CDR2 is SQIVND (reference sequence). DNA of the CDR3: TGTGCCAGTAGTACAGGGGAATTTTTCCAAGGCAATCAGCCCCAGCATTTT. Its protein product is CASSTGEFFQGNQPQHF.

J is TRBJ1-5 and V is TRBV2, with 7 nucleotides matching TRBD1. Trimming removed 5 bases from V and 5 bases from J; junction bases left unmatched: 6. CDR1 SNHLY and CDR2 FYNNEI come from the germline V gene. The CDR3 consists of 14 residues. The CDR3 DNA sequence: TGTGCCAGCAGTCCTAGACAGGGTCATCAGCCCCAGCATTTT. It codes for CASSPRQGHQPQHF.

This clone was found once. The genes are TRBV28 and TRBJ2-7; no firm D call. From germline, CDR1 is MDHEN and CDR2 SYDVKM. V lost 3 bases and J lost 6, with 3 bases in between. There are 10 residues in the CDR3. The CDR3 nucleotides read TGTGCCAGCAGTTTTTCCGAGCAGTACTTC. It translates to CASSFSEQYF.

The chain couples TRBV18 to TRBJ1-3; D remains ambiguous. The CDR3 loop spans 16 amino acids. The V and J ends lost 0 bases and 0 bases respectively, with 9 bases between them. Germline-derived CDR1 and CDR2 are KGHSH and LQKENI. CDR3 amino acids: CASSPPQASSGNTIYF. The CDR3 coding sequence is TGTGCCAGCTCACCACCGCAGGCCAGCTCTGGAAACACCATATATTTT.

The chain uses TRBV28 and TRBJ1-3, with D maybe TRBD1 (6 bases). V was shortened by 8 bases and J by 2 bases, with 10 bases between the two germline ends. Per germline, CDR1 MDHEN and CDR2 SYDVKM. The CDR3 consists of 13 residues. The CDR3 sequence is CASGGGPGNTIYF. CDR3 in DNA: TGTGCCAGCGGAGGGGGGCCTGGAAACACCATATATTTT.

The J gene is TRBJ1-2, the V gene TRBV19, with 10 bases lining up with TRBD1. This CDR3 has 14 amino acids. V shed 7 bases and J 4 bases; nucleotides not matched to a gene: 6. CDR1 is LNHDA, CDR2 SQIVND, per germline (reference sequence). The CDR3 sequence is CASNLDRGPYGYTF. The CDR3, as DNA: TGTGCCAGTAACCTTGACAGGGGGCCCTATGGCTACACCTTC.

This chain connects TRBV7-2 to TRBJ1-3; TRBD1 agrees at 7 bases. Trimming removed 7 bases from V and 0 bases from J; junction bases left unmatched: 3. The CDR3 is made up of 14 amino acids. Germline-derived CDR1 and CDR2 are SGHTA and FQGNSA. The CDR3 region is CASTTGVSGNTIYF. The CDR3 DNA sequence: TGTGCCAGCACTACAGGGGTCTCTGGAAACACCATATATTTT.

This clone was recorded only once. J is TRBJ1-1 and V is TRBV11-1, with D uncertain. V shed 2 bases and J shed 7 bases, with 17 bases lying between them. Per the germline V gene, CDR1 is SGHAT and CDR2 is FQDESV (reference sequence). The CDR3 has 15 amino acids. The CDR3 bases are TGTGCCAGCAGCTTACGTCGGTCTTTGGCCGTTGAAGCTTTCTTT. It specifies CASSLRRSLAVEAFF. Drawing the rest from reference TRBV11-1 and TRBJ1-1, the complete variable domain is EAEVAQSPRYKITEKSQAVAFWCDPISGHATLYWYRQILGQGPELLVQFQDESVVDDSQLPKDRFSAERLKGVDSTLKIQPAELGDSAMYLCASSLRRSLAVEAFFGQGTRLTVV.

This chain joins TRBV7-9 and TRBJ2-3; D is uncertain. Germline CDR1 reads SEHNR; CDR2 reads FQNEAQ (reference sequence). The CDR3 runs 10 residues. Deletions cut 2 bases from V and 13 bases from J, with 7 bases between. The CDR3 sequence is CASSLRRKYF. Here the CDR3 DNA reads TGTGCCAGCAGCTTAAGGCGGAAGTATTTT.

This sequence joins TRBV6-5 and TRBJ1-4; the match to TRBD1 covers 7 bases. This CDR3 contains 14 residues. Germline V gene data show CDR1 as MNHEY and CDR2 as SVGAGI. The trim removed 6 bases at V and 4 bases at J, leaving 5 bases unmatched. The CDR3 region is CASRTGTVNEKLFF. For the CDR3, the DNA is TGTGCCAGCAGAACCGGGACAGTTAATGAAAAACTGTTTTTT.

The V gene is TRBV7-6, the J gene TRBJ2-5, with 15 bases fitting TRBD2. The V segment lost 4 bases and the J segment 2 bases; nucleotides outside the gene matches: 5. This CDR3 contains 17 residues. Germline CDR1 reads SGHVS; CDR2 reads FNYEAQ. The CDR3 here is CASSSRGLAGGQETQYF. CDR3 bases: TGTGCCAGCAGCTCCAGGGGACTAGCGGGAGGTCAAGAGACCCAGTACTTC.

This chain joins TRBV19 and TRBJ1-1, with TRBD1 matching over 8 bases. Germline V CDR1 and CDR2: LNHDA, SQIVND (reference sequence). The length of the CDR3 is 13 residues. V dropped 7 bases and J dropped 4; count of bases not matched to a gene: 5. CDR3 sequence (DNA): TGTGCCAGTACCGCAACAGGGGGCACTGAAGCTTTCTTT. Its translation is CASTATGGTEAFF.

The sample holds one count of this clone. V and J are TRBV15 and TRBJ2-3; D might be TRBD2 (6 bases). Germline-derived CDR1 and CDR2 are LNHNV and YYDKDF (reference sequence). The CDR3 has 14 amino acids. Trimming cost V 3 bases and J 6 bases, with 13 bases left between them. The CDR3: CATSRGLDVDTQYF. The CDR3 DNA is TGTGCCACCAGCAGGGGACTCGACGTGGATACGCAGTATTTT.